The 22 T cell receptor beta chains presented below share a single source sample, sequenced in a study of T cell changes during pregnancy in multiple sclerosis. Some clones are missing from TCRdb's copy, which holds only in-frame ones; the method was immunoSEQ multiplex PCR. The table has roughly 49,000 clones, 95% seen once. The sample was CD8+ T cells from peripheral blood mononuclear cells, taken in the first trimester of pregnancy. Receptors originate from a female donor with multiple sclerosis, enrolled in a pregnancy study.

The chain is built from TRBV7-9 and TRBJ2-7; tentative D call: TRBD2 (6 bases). V lost 2 bases and J 6 bases, leaving 17 bases between the germline ends. The CDR3 totals 15 residues. CDR1 is SEHNR, CDR2 FQNEAQ, per germline (reference sequence). The CDR3 region has the DNA TGTGCCAGCAGCTTATCTGCGGGGAGATACTCCGAGCAGTACTTC. It encodes CASSLSAGRYSEQYF.

This clone occurred a few times. The chain combines TRBV11-2 with TRBJ1-1; D might be TRBD1 (6 bases). The CDR3 loop spans 10 amino acids. Trimming pared 6 bases from V and 8 bases from J, leaving 7 bases between. Per germline, CDR1 SGHAT and CDR2 FQNNGV. In nucleotides, the CDR3 is TGTGCCAGCAGGGGGACAGAAGCTTTCTTT. Its translation is CASRGTEAFF.

The chain couples TRBV11-2 to TRBJ2-3; 11 bases align to TRBD2. Germline loops: CDR1 SGHAT, CDR2 FQNNGV. Trimming removed 2 bases from V and 4 bases from J; junction bases left unmatched: 8. The CDR3 totals 17 residues. CDR3 region: CASSLLPSGRWSDTQYF. The CDR3 coding sequence is TGTGCCAGCAGCTTACTCCCTAGCGGGAGGTGGTCAGATACGCAGTATTTT.

A single count supports this clone. CDR3 nucleotide sequence: TGCGCCAGCAGCTTGGTGCGAGCGGGGCAAGAGACCCAGTACTTC. Amino acids: CASSLVRAGQETQYF. The rearrangement links TRBV5-1 to TRBJ2-5; TRBD2 agrees at 7 bases. V lost 0 bases, J lost 2 bases, and 4 bases stayed unmatched. The CDR3 sequence is 15 residues long. CDR1 and CDR2 (germline): SGHRS, YFSETQ.

The genes are TRBV6-4 and TRBJ2-7; the D is unclear. The CDR3 covers 13 residues. Trimming removed 5 bases at V and 0 bases at J, with 8 bases between. In germline, CDR1 is MRHNA, CDR2 SNTAGT. Here the CDR3 reads CASSLYSSYEQYF. As DNA, the CDR3 is TGTGCCAGCAGTCTATATAGCTCCTACGAGCAGTACTTC.

V gene TRBV6-1 combines with J gene TRBJ2-2, with TRBD2 as a possible D gene (5 bases). Trimming cost V 2 bases and J 3 bases, with 7 bases left between them. Germline CDR1 and CDR2: MNHNS and SASEGT. The CDR3 extends over 14 amino acids. The CDR3, as DNA: TGTGCCAGCAGTGAAATCGGGGACACCGGGGAGCTGTTTTTT. Translation: CASSEIGDTGELFF.

J is TRBJ2-1 and V is TRBV27; TRBD1 matches at 8 bases. CDR1 MNHEY and CDR2 SMNVEV come from the germline V gene (reference sequence). Trimming took 7 bases from V and 4 from J; bases not matched to a gene: 9. The CDR3 spans 15 residues. The CDR3 spells CASTLGRTGYNEQFF. Written as DNA, the CDR3 is TGTGCCAGCACCCTGGGCCGGACAGGGTACAATGAGCAGTTCTTC.

This clone was picked up one time. The chain links TRBV13 to TRBJ1-2; TRBD1 aligns across 7 bases. Germline V CDR1 and CDR2: PRHDT, FYEKMQ (reference sequence). Losses at the gene ends were 5 bases for V and 6 bases for J; bases not matched to a gene: 6. This CDR3 has 13 residues. The CDR3 nucleotides are TGTGCCAGCAGCCTCGGGACAGCCCATGGCTACACCTTC. Translating it yields CASSLGTAHGYTF.

The J gene is TRBJ2-1, the V gene TRBV25-1; D possibly corresponds to TRBD2 (5 bases). The CDR3 extends over 12 amino acids. Germline assignment: CDR1 MGHDK and CDR2 SYGVNS. V was pared by 6 bases and J by 16 bases, with 19 bases between. Here the CDR3 reads CASRALVGGGFF. The DNA of the CDR3 is TGTGCCAGCAGGGCCCTAGTCGGCGGAGGATTCTTC.

The rearrangement links TRBV7-9 to TRBJ2-3; D unresolved. The V and J ends lost 4 bases and 0 bases respectively, with 5 bases between them. The CDR3 totals 13 residues. CDR1 and CDR2 from the germline V gene are SEHNR and FQNEAQ (reference sequence). For the CDR3, the DNA is TGTGCCAGCAGCTCAGGAAGCACAGATACGCAGTATTTT. As protein: CASSSGSTDTQYF.

The J gene is TRBJ1-1, the V gene TRBV1; TRBD1 is taken as the D call from the table, unchecked against the DNA. TRBV1 is shown as a pseudogene. The CDR3 is 15 residues long. The CDR3 region is CTSSQEQQGNTEAFF. The CDR3 DNA reads as TGCACCAGCAGCCAAGAACAGCAGGGTAACACTGAAGCTTTCTTT.

The chain joins TRBV7-9 to TRBJ2-3; 8 bases agree with TRBD2. Trimming cost V 6 bases and J 0 bases; bases outside gene matches: 14. This CDR3 region has 18 residues. Germline V gene lookup returns CDR1 SEHNR and CDR2 FQNEAQ (reference sequence). The CDR3 sequence is CASSGEAGSGDSTDTQYF. The CDR3 DNA reads TGTGCCAGCAGTGGGGAGGCCGGTAGCGGGGATAGCACAGATACGCAGTATTTT.

The count of this clone is one. V and J are TRBV30 and TRBJ2-7, with D tentatively TRBD2 (6 bases). Germline assignment: CDR1 GTSNPN and CDR2 SVGIG (reference sequence). Trimming cost V 0 bases and J 5 bases, with 8 bases left between them. The CDR3 consists of 12 residues. The CDR3 region is CAWSVGGNEQYF. CDR3 DNA sequence: TGTGCCTGGAGTGTAGGAGGGAACGAGCAGTACTTC.

V usage is TRBV6-5 and J usage is TRBJ2-7; tentatively, D is TRBD2 (6 bases). The CDR3 length is 14 residues. The germline CDR1 and CDR2 sequences are MNHEY and SVGAGI. The V end was cut by 0 bases, the J end by 3 bases, with 9 bases between. The CDR3 bases are TGTGCCAGCAGTTACTCTATCGGGAGCTACGAGCAGTACTTC. Translating gives CASSYSIGSYEQYF.

This rearrangement joins TRBV2 to TRBJ2-7, with TRBD2 matching over 9 bases. This CDR3 is 14 amino acids long. Germline V gene sequence: CDR1 SNHLY, CDR2 FYNNEI. With V trimmed by 4 bases and J by 4 bases, 5 bases remained unmatched. DNA of the CDR3: TGTGCCAGCAGTGGACTAGCGGAGTTTTACGAGCAGTACTTC. It yields the protein CASSGLAEFYEQYF.

The V call is TRBV10-1, the J call TRBJ2-7; a possible D gene is TRBD1 (5 bases). V was shortened by 3 bases and J by 7 bases, with 10 bases between the two germline ends. The CDR3 loop spans 12 amino acids. Germline V gene sequence: CDR1 WNHNN, CDR2 SYGVQD (reference sequence). CDR3 region: CASSDPRDEQYF. CDR3 coding DNA: TGCGCCAGCAGTGACCCCAGGGATGAGCAGTACTTC.

The chain links TRBV28 to TRBJ2-7; no firm D call. From germline, CDR1 is MDHEN and CDR2 SYDVKM. This CDR3 has 12 residues. V gave up 3 bases and J gave up 4 bases, with 7 bases separating them. The CDR3 spells CASSFMSYEQYF. CDR3 nucleotides: TGTGCCAGCAGTTTTATGTCTTACGAGCAGTACTTC. The full variable domain, with the rest looked up from reference TRBV28 and TRBJ2-7, is DVKVTQSSRYLVKRTGEKVFLECVQDMDHENMFWYRQDPGLGLRLIYFSYDVKMKEKGDIPEGYSVSREKKERFSLILESASTNQTSMYLCASSFMSYEQYFGPGTRLTVT.

The J gene is TRBJ1-1, the V gene TRBV13; 8 bases line up with TRBD1. The CDR3 contains 15 residues. Germline CDR1 PRHDT, CDR2 FYEKMQ (reference sequence). J lost 3 bases, V lost 5 bases, and 8 bases had no gene match. The CDR3 bases are TGTGCCAGCAGCCGCAGGGGGCGCGGGGACACTGAAGCTTTCTTT. As protein: CASSRRGRGDTEAFF.

This clone was seen a single time. V is TRBV6-4 and J is TRBJ2-3; 9 bases are shared with TRBD2. The V and J ends lost 6 bases and 3 bases, in that order; junction bases with no gene match: 1. Germline loops: CDR1 MRHNA, CDR2 SNTAGT. The CDR3 consists of 13 residues. The CDR3 sequence is CASSTSGTDTQYF. The CDR3 bases are TGTGCCAGCAGCACTAGCGGGACAGATACGCAGTATTTT.

The chain couples TRBV12-5 to TRBJ2-1; possible D gene TRBD2, 6 bases. Germline V CDR1 and CDR2: LGHNT, FRNRAP. This CDR3 is 13 amino acids long. Deletions cut 7 bases from V and 9 bases from J, with 16 bases between. The CDR3 here is CASAEGRPGEQFF. The CDR3 DNA sequence: TGTGCTAGTGCGGAGGGGCGACCGGGTGAGCAGTTCTTC.

A single count supports this clone. The chain combines TRBV27 with TRBJ2-7; 9 bases line up with TRBD2. Trimming took 2 bases from V and 0 from J; bases not matched to a gene: 11. In germline, CDR1 is MNHEY, CDR2 SMNVEV (reference sequence). The CDR3 length is 18 residues. The CDR3 reads CASSLMNSGSGSSYEQYF. The CDR3 bases are TGTGCCAGCAGTTTAATGAATAGCGGGAGTGGTAGCTCCTACGAGCAGTACTTC.

V is TRBV9 and J is TRBJ2-7; 7 bases are shared with TRBD1. V shed 4 bases, J shed 4 bases, and the junction held 11 bases outside the gene matches. This CDR3 is 15 amino acids long. The germline CDR1 and CDR2 sequences are SGDLS and YYNGEE. The chain's CDR3 is CASSITGVGFYEQYF. DNA of the CDR3: TGTGCCAGCAGCATCACAGGGGTGGGCTTTTACGAGCAGTACTTC.